Listed below are T cell receptor beta chains from one sample, sequenced in a study of patients and donors after allogeneic stem cell transplantation. TCRdb re-derived calls from the RT-PCR reads in MiXCR, one entry per CDR3 protein. This sample carries 200,000 to 250,000 distinct CDR3 sequences, roughly 15% of them seen once, and the ten largest clones take roughly 11%. The specimen was blood, either unsorted or a sorted T cell fraction (not recorded which). These receptors were taken from a human donor who was either an allogeneic HSCT recipient or a stem cell or donor lymphocyte infusion donor (not recorded which). It is not recorded whose cells these are; they may come from a transplant donor. Both conserved end residues are part of each CDR3. Each record gives: V gene, J gene, D gene, clone size, CDR3 DNA, CDR3 protein. A D gene is named only where the DNA matches it firmly. Not all rows give a size; the values are once, few, many and, for expanded clones, a class.

v_gene: TRBV3-1
j_gene: TRBJ1-5
d_gene: -
abundance: few
CDR3nt: TGTGCCAGCAGCCAAGGAGGCAGGTCCAATCAGCCCCAGCATTTT
CDR3aa: CASSQGGRSNQPQHF

v_gene: TRBV4-1
j_gene: TRBJ1-3
d_gene: -
abundance: -
CDR3nt: TGCGCCAGCAGCCAAGATGTGGGCCGGTCTGGAAACACCATATATTTT
CDR3aa: CASSQDVGRSGNTIYF

v_gene: TRBV30
j_gene: TRBJ2-7
d_gene: TRBD2
abundance: -
CDR3nt: TGTGCCTGGGGAGGGACTAGCGGCTACGAGCAGTACTTC
CDR3aa: CAWGGTSGYEQYF

v_gene: TRBV15
j_gene: TRBJ2-3
d_gene: -
abundance: few
CDR3nt: TGTGCCACCAGCGCCCGGGGAGACGGTACAGATACGCAGTATTTT
CDR3aa: CATSARGDGTDTQYF

v_gene: TRBV7-8
j_gene: TRBJ2-4
d_gene: -
abundance: few
CDR3nt: TGTGCCAGCAGCCCCCGGGGTAGCGGCGGGTCCAAAAACATTCAGTACTTC
CDR3aa: CASSPRGSGGSKNIQYF

v_gene: TRBV5-1
j_gene: TRBJ2-7
d_gene: -
abundance: few
CDR3nt: TGCGCCAGCAGCTTAAATGACCAGGAGTCGAAACCCTACGAGCAGTACTTC
CDR3aa: CASSLNDQESKPYEQYF

v_gene: TRBV20-1
j_gene: TRBJ1-4
d_gene: -
abundance: few
CDR3nt: TGCAGTGCTAGACCCCGGGTCTCTAATGAAAAACTGTTTTTT
CDR3aa: CSARPRVSNEKLFF

v_gene: TRBV20-1
j_gene: TRBJ1-2
d_gene: TRBD1
abundance: few
CDR3nt: TGCAGTGCGGAAGGGACAGGGGGCTTTTATGGCTACACCTTC
CDR3aa: CSAEGTGGFYGYTF

v_gene: TRBV5-1
j_gene: TRBJ2-1
d_gene: TRBD2
abundance: many
CDR3nt: TGCGCCAGCAGCCCCGGAGGCCTAGCGGCCTACAATGAGCAGTTCTTC
CDR3aa: CASSPGGLAAYNEQFF

v_gene: TRBV4-3
j_gene: TRBJ1-2
d_gene: -
abundance: medium-sized
CDR3nt: TGCGCCAGTCAACCGGACAGAGGGTATGGCTACACCTTC
CDR3aa: CASQPDRGYGYTF

v_gene: TRBV7-2
j_gene: TRBJ1-2
d_gene: -
abundance: -
CDR3nt: TGTGCCAGCAGCTCAGATATTGGACAGCCAAAGGACACCTTC
CDR3aa: CASSSDIGQPKDTF

v_gene: TRBV29-1
j_gene: TRBJ2-3
d_gene: TRBD2
abundance: -
CDR3nt: TGCAGCGTTGACTTGCTGACTAGCGGGGGGACAGATACGCAGTATTTT
CDR3aa: CSVDLLTSGGTDTQYF

v_gene: TRBV12-3/TRBV12-4
j_gene: TRBJ2-1
d_gene: TRBD2
abundance: -
CDR3nt: TGTGCCAGCAAAGACACGGGACTAGCGGGAGTTAGTTCATACAATGAGCAGTTCTTC
CDR3aa: CASKDTGLAGVSSYNEQFF

v_gene: TRBV23-1
j_gene: TRBJ1-1
d_gene: -
abundance: -
CDR3nt: TGCGCCACCAGGGAGGGGGACACTGAAGCTTTCTTT
CDR3aa: CATREGDTEAFF

v_gene: TRBV7-2
j_gene: TRBJ2-3
d_gene: -
abundance: -
CDR3nt: TGTGCCAGCAGCTTCAGTAGTGCGCGCACAGATACGCAGTATTTT
CDR3aa: CASSFSSARTDTQYF

v_gene: TRBV2
j_gene: TRBJ1-5
d_gene: -
abundance: -
CDR3nt: TGTGCCAGCAGGAGACAGTATAGCAATCAGCCCCAGCATTTT
CDR3aa: CASRRQYSNQPQHF

v_gene: TRBV4-1
j_gene: TRBJ1-2
d_gene: TRBD1
abundance: many
CDR3nt: TGCGCCAGCAGCCCCCAACAGGGGGCGGGCTATGGCTACACCTTC
CDR3aa: CASSPQQGAGYGYTF

v_gene: TRBV6-1
j_gene: TRBJ2-1
d_gene: -
abundance: -
CDR3nt: TGTGCCAGCAGTCCCGGGGGGCAGGGGTTCAATGAGCAGTTCTTC
CDR3aa: CASSPGGQGFNEQFF

v_gene: TRBV7-3
j_gene: TRBJ1-6
d_gene: -
abundance: many
CDR3nt: TGTGCCAGCAGCTTATATGGGGGAAGGAATTCACCCCTCCACTTT
CDR3aa: CASSLYGGRNSPLHF

v_gene: TRBV6-2/TRBV6-3
j_gene: TRBJ1-2
d_gene: -
abundance: few
CDR3nt: TGTGCCAGCAGTCCCCTGGACCTGGTTGGGGCTAACTATGGCTACACCTTC
CDR3aa: CASSPLDLVGANYGYTF

v_gene: TRBV6-2/TRBV6-3
j_gene: TRBJ2-1
d_gene: TRBD2
abundance: few
CDR3nt: TGTGCCAGCGCTGAGGGACTACCCTTAATGAATGAGCAGTTCTTC
CDR3aa: CASAEGLPLMNEQFF

v_gene: TRBV4-2
j_gene: TRBJ2-7
d_gene: TRBD2
abundance: -
CDR3nt: TGTGCCAGCAGCCAAGATCAAGCGGGAGGGAGTGGATTTACCTACGAGCAGTACTTC
CDR3aa: CASSQDQAGGSGFTYEQYF

v_gene: TRBV2
j_gene: TRBJ2-5
d_gene: TRBD1
abundance: -
CDR3nt: TGTGCCAGCAGTGGACCGGGACAGGGAATCCAAGAGACCCAGTACTTC
CDR3aa: CASSGPGQGIQETQYF

v_gene: TRBV5-4
j_gene: TRBJ1-1
d_gene: -
abundance: -
CDR3nt: TGTGCCAGCAGCTTGGAGACAGCTAACACTGAAGCTTTCTTT
CDR3aa: CASSLETANTEAFF

v_gene: TRBV29-1
j_gene: TRBJ2-3
d_gene: TRBD2
abundance: -
CDR3nt: TGCAGCGCAGAAGGACTAGCGGGAGTTGGAGATACGCAGTATTTT
CDR3aa: CSAEGLAGVGDTQYF

v_gene: TRBV5-1
j_gene: TRBJ2-7
d_gene: TRBD2
abundance: few
CDR3nt: TGCGCCAGCAACCCGGGGGGTTCGGCCTACGAGCAGTACTTC
CDR3aa: CASNPGGSAYEQYF

v_gene: TRBV4-2
j_gene: TRBJ1-5
d_gene: -
abundance: few
CDR3nt: TGTGCCAGCAGCCAAGGCCCTATTAGCAATCAGCCCCAGCATTTT
CDR3aa: CASSQGPISNQPQHF

v_gene: TRBV11-2
j_gene: TRBJ2-1
d_gene: TRBD1
abundance: -
CDR3nt: TGTGCCAGCAGGGGACAGGGATCCGCTTTAGAGCAGTTCTTC
CDR3aa: CASRGQGSALEQFF

v_gene: TRBV2
j_gene: TRBJ1-4
d_gene: TRBD1
abundance: few
CDR3nt: TGTGCCAGCAGTGAAGCCGGGACAGGGGGGGAAAAACTGTTTTTT
CDR3aa: CASSEAGTGGEKLFF

v_gene: TRBV12-3/TRBV12-4
j_gene: TRBJ1-1
d_gene: -
abundance: few
CDR3nt: TGTGCCAGCATCCAGGGAGTGGGGAACACTGAAGCTTTCTTT
CDR3aa: CASIQGVGNTEAFF

v_gene: TRBV11-3
j_gene: TRBJ2-2
d_gene: -
abundance: few
CDR3nt: TGTGCCTCCGGGCGGGATGCCGGGGAGCTGTTTTTT
CDR3aa: CASGRDAGELFF

v_gene: TRBV5-6
j_gene: TRBJ1-1
d_gene: TRBD1
abundance: many
CDR3nt: TGTGCCAGCAGCCCGACGACAGGGGCTAGCACTGAAGCTTTCTTT
CDR3aa: CASSPTTGASTEAFF

v_gene: TRBV19
j_gene: TRBJ2-7
d_gene: TRBD1
abundance: many
CDR3nt: TGTGCCAGTAGTATAGGCCAGGACAGGGTACACGAGCAGTACTTC
CDR3aa: CASSIGQDRVHEQYF